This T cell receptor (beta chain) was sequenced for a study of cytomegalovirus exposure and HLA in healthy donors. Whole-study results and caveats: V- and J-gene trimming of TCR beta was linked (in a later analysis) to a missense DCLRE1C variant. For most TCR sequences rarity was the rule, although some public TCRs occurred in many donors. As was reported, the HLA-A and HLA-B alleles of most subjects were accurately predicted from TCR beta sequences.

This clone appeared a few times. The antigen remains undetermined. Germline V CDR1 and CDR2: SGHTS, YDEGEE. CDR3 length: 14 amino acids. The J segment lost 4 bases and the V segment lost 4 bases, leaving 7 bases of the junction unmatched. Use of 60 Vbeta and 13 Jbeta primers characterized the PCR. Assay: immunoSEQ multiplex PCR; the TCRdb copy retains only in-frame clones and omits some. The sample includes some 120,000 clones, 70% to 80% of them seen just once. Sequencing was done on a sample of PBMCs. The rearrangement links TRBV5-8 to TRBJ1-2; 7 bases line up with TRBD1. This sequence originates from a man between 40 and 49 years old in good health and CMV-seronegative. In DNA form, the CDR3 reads TGTGCCAGCAGCAAGAAGACAGGGACCTATGGCTACACCTTC. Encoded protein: CASSKKTGTYGYTF. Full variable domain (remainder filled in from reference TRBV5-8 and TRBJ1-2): EAGVTQSPTHLIKTRGQQATLRCSPISGHTSVYWYQQALGLGLQFLLWYDEGEERNRGNFPPRFSGRQFPNYSSELNVNALELEDSALYLCASSKKTGTYGYTFGSGTRLTVV.